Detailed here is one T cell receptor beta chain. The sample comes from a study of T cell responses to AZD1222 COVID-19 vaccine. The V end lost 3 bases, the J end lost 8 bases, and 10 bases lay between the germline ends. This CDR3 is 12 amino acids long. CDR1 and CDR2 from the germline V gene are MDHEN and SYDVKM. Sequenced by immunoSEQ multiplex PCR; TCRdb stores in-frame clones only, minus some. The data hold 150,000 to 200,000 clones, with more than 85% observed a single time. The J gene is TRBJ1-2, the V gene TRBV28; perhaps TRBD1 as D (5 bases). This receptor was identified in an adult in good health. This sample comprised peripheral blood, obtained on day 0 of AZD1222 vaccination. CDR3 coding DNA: TGTGCCAGCAGTTTTAGACCAGGGGGCTACACCTTC. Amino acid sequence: CASSFRPGGYTF.